This entry lists 4 T cell receptor beta chains sequenced from one sample in a study of blood T cell repertoires in COVID-19. Some clones are missing from TCRdb's copy, which holds only in-frame ones; the method was immunoSEQ multiplex PCR. The data contain about 120,000 clones, approximately 87% of them singletons. The sample comprised peripheral blood. These receptors were collected from a man aged 55 to 70 with acute or convalescent COVID-19.

The chain uses TRBV29-1 and TRBJ2-7; TRBD1 agrees at 8 bases. Germline trimming cut 6 bases from V and 2 bases from J; bases unmatched to any gene: 15. From germline, CDR1 is SQVTM and CDR2 ANQGSEA. There are 16 residues in the CDR3. The CDR3 protein is CSVYFRGQSFTYEQYF. CDR3 DNA: TGCAGCGTCTATTTCAGGGGGCAGTCCTTCACCTACGAGCAGTACTTC.

The chain links TRBV29-1 to TRBJ1-5; 10 bases line up with TRBD1. The germline CDR1 and CDR2 sequences are SQVTM and ANQGSEA. The CDR3 runs to 14 residues. V shed 6 bases and J 1 base; nucleotides not matched to a gene: 3. The CDR3 bases are TGCAGCGTCGGGACAGGGGCCAGCAATCAGCCCCAGCATTTT. Its protein is CSVGTGASNQPQHF.

This clone came up once. The chain uses TRBV7-2 and TRBJ2-7; D may be TRBD2 (5 bases). This CDR3 has 13 amino acids. Germline CDR1 and CDR2: SGHTA and FQGNSA. Trimming stripped 1 base from V and 4 bases from J, with 8 bases between. CDR3 bases: TGTGCCAGCAGCTTAGACGGGGTTTACGAGCAGTACTTC. It translates to CASSLDGVYEQYF.

The chain has TRBV5-6 and TRBJ1-5; TRBD1 matches 7 bases. Germline V CDR1 and CDR2: SGHDT, YYEEEE. The J segment lost 10 bases and the V segment lost 4 bases, leaving 8 bases of the junction unmatched. This CDR3 region has 13 residues. The CDR3 protein is CASSTDRVQPQHF. In nucleotides, the CDR3 is TGTGCCAGCAGCACAGACAGGGTGCAACCCCAGCATTTT.